A single sample is the source of the 11 T cell receptor beta chains below, sequenced in a study of cytomegalovirus exposure and HLA in healthy donors. The PCR used 60 Vbeta and 13 Jbeta primers. Profiled with immunoSEQ multiplex PCR; TCRdb holds only in-frame clones, not every one. The repertoire has 90,000 to 100,000 clones, more than 70% of them found once; the top ten carry 7.7%. The source material was PBMCs. The receptors originated from a female donor in good health and CMV-seronegative.

The chain combines TRBV7-3 with TRBJ2-3, with D perhaps TRBD1 (6 bases). This CDR3 is 16 amino acids long. Trimming shortened V by 2 bases and J by 7 bases, and 19 bases separated the two germline ends. The germline V gene has CDR1 SGHTA and CDR2 FQGTGA. The CDR3 region is CASSLSPQVGTNTQYF. The CDR3 DNA sequence: TGTGCCAGCAGCTTATCCCCACAGGTGGGGACAAATACGCAGTATTTT.

The J gene is TRBJ2-7, the V gene TRBV4-1; TRBD2 agrees at 13 bases. Germline-derived CDR1 and CDR2 are MGHRA and YSYEKL. The CDR3 has 17 residues. J gave up 2 bases and V 1 base, and 5 bases lay outside the gene matches. CDR3 coding DNA: TGCGCCAGCAGCCAAGTACAACTAGCGGGGGGGCCCTACGAGCAGTACTTC. Amino acid sequence: CASSQVQLAGGPYEQYF.

The J gene is TRBJ1-2, the V gene TRBV4-1; tentatively, D is TRBD1 (5 bases). Per germline, CDR1 MGHRA and CDR2 YSYEKL. V shed 2 bases and J shed 4 bases, with 11 bases lying between them. This CDR3 is built from 14 residues. The CDR3 nucleotides are TGCGCCAGCAGCCAATACACAGGATCCTATGGCTACACCTTC. It codes for CASSQYTGSYGYTF.

V gene TRBV18 combines with J gene TRBJ1-5, with D hard to call. The V gene's germline CDR1 is KGHSH and CDR2 LQKENI. This CDR3 comprises 14 residues. The V gene lost 2 bases and the J gene lost 0 bases, with 5 bases spanning the gap. DNA of the CDR3: TGTGCCAGCTCACCAGGAGATAGCAATCAGCCCCAGCATTTT. This gives the protein CASSPGDSNQPQHF.

The chain has TRBV4-3 and TRBJ1-4; the D is unclear. V was pared by 0 bases and J by 0 bases, with 14 bases between. The CDR3 is 18 amino acids. Per germline, CDR1 LGHNA and CDR2 YSLEER. Here the CDR3 DNA reads TGCGCCAGCAGCCAAGACGCCCCCCCAACAGCAACTAATGAAAAACTGTTTTTT. This gives the protein CASSQDAPPTATNEKLFF.

This chain links TRBV27 with TRBJ1-6; D call uncertain. V lost 3 bases to trimming and J lost 7 bases, with 10 bases between them. Per the germline V gene, CDR1 is MNHEY and CDR2 is SMNVEV (reference sequence). This CDR3 has 14 residues. The CDR3 sequence is CASSFPGFNSPLHF. Here the CDR3 DNA reads TGTGCCAGCAGTTTCCCGGGTTTCAATTCACCCCTCCACTTT.

The V call is TRBV7-6, the J call TRBJ2-7, with 12 bases fitting TRBD2. Germline V CDR1 and CDR2: SGHVS, FNYEAQ. Unmatched junction bases numbered 6, after V lost 5 bases and J lost 4 bases. This CDR3 region has 15 residues. This chain's CDR3 is CASSVAGTSGYEQYF. The CDR3 DNA sequence: TGTGCCAGCAGCGTCGCCGGGACTAGCGGGTACGAGCAGTACTTC.

This clone appeared once. The chain has TRBV28 and TRBJ2-7, with 7 bases aligning to TRBD1. Trimming at V came to 4 bases and at J to 3 bases, leaving 9 bases not matched to a gene. Germline V gene data show CDR1 as MDHEN and CDR2 as SYDVKM. This CDR3 is 15 amino acids long. CDR3 nucleotide sequence: TGTGCCAGCAGTTATGTCGACAGGGCTATCTACGAGCAGTACTTC. Translated: CASSYVDRAIYEQYF. The entire variable domain, with the rest obtained from reference TRBV28 and TRBJ2-7, is as follows: DVKVTQSSRYLVKRTGEKVFLECVQDMDHENMFWYRQDPGLGLRLIYFSYDVKMKEKGDIPEGYSVSREKKERFSLILESASTNQTSMYLCASSYVDRAIYEQYFGPGTRLTVT.

The rearrangement links TRBV5-4 to TRBJ2-2; 12 bases fit TRBD2. CDR1 and CDR2 (germline): SGHNT, YYREEE (reference sequence). This CDR3 comprises 14 residues. After removal of 5 bases from V and 5 bases from J, the junction contained 1 base not matched to a gene. Here the CDR3 DNA reads TGTGCCAGCAGGCTAGCGGGAGGGACCGGGGAGCTGTTTTTT. It encodes CASRLAGGTGELFF. Using reference TRBV5-4 and TRBJ2-2 for the parts outside the CDR3, the full variable domain is ETGVTQSPTHLIKTRGQQVTLRCSSQSGHNTVSWYQQALGQGPQFIFQYYREEENGRGNFPPRFSGLQFPNYSSELNVNALELDDSALYLCASRLAGGTGELFFGEGSRLTVL.

The chain is built from TRBV7-9 and TRBJ1-1; D is unresolved. This CDR3 has 12 residues. Germline V lookup: CDR1 SEHNR, CDR2 FQNEAQ (reference sequence). The ends were cut back, 3 bases at V and 3 bases at J, with 5 bases in the middle. Here the CDR3 DNA reads TGTGCCAGCAGCTTCGGGTACACTGAAGCTTTCTTT. This sequence encodes CASSFGYTEAFF.

Only a few counts were recorded for this clone. At one end the junction does not follow the germline gene, possibly because of a read error. This chain connects TRBV7-9 to TRBJ2-7, with 11 bases aligning to TRBD1. There are 16 residues in the CDR3. CDR1 and CDR2 from the germline V gene are SEHNR and FQNEAQ (reference sequence). The CDR3: CSSSQPPGQGAYEQYF. The DNA of the CDR3 is TGTTCCAGCAGCCAACCCCCGGGACAGGGGGCCTACGAGCAGTACTTC. The complete variable domain, with remaining parts taken from reference TRBV7-9 and TRBJ2-7, reads DTGVSQNPRHKITKRGQNVTFRCDPISEHNRLYWYRQTLGQGPEFLTYFQNEAQLEKSRLLSDRFSAERPKGSFSTLEIQRTEQGDSAMYLCSSSQPPGQGAYEQYFGPGTRLTVT.